This T cell receptor (beta chain) was captured in a study of T-cell reconstitution after alpha-beta-depleted transplantation in children. Study results and limitations: Several patients had high TCRbeta diversity at day 60; it came from surviving recipient T cells and thymic progenitors. At the one-year point after transplant, T-cell counts and TCRbeta diversity were found to come mostly from T cells that had been newly produced. Reported findings indicate that, about two months after transplant, alpha-beta T cells came from several hundred expanded clones, which were derived from non-depleted graft cells.

This clonotype was seen a few times. Its target is unknown. Library preparation (for TCRbeta) was performed with unique molecular identifiers. TCRdb reanalysed the PCR reads using MiXCR and keeps one entry per CDR3 protein. The table includes hundreds of thousands of distinct CDR3 sequences, 20% to 30% detected once. The TCR sequence derives from a female patient aged 2 to 10 who had a stem cell transplant for congenital amegakaryocytic thrombocytopenia, so the T cells may come from the graft donor. The sequenced sample was PBMCs, mostly from graft donor cells, obtained 360 days after TCRalphabeta/CD19-depleted stem cell transplant.

CDR3 loop: CASKGTTGNEQFF. CDR3 sequence (DNA): TGTGCCAGCAAAGGGACTACGGGCAATGAGCAGTTCTTC. The rearrangement uses TRBV12-3 or TRBV12-4 and TRBJ2-1, with TRBD2 matching 7 bases. The CDR3 extends over 13 amino acids. V shed 7 bases and J 6 bases; nucleotides not matched to a gene: 6.